This T cell receptor (beta chain) was obtained from a study of response to subunit inactivated influenza vaccine. Points from the study as a whole: Authors proposed each seasonal influenza vaccination draws in few new T cells.

This clonotype was picked up many times. The target antigen is unknown. The CDR3 consists of 13 residues. Between the trimmed V and J ends, which lost 6 bases and 0 bases, there was a span of 8 bases. CDR1 MNHNS and CDR2 SASEGT come from the germline V gene. TCRdb analysed the RT-PCR reads with MiXCR anew, one entry per CDR3 protein. The sample yields just over 300,000 distinct CDR3 sequences, approximately 23% seen once. The TCR was taken from a man aged 50 to 75 who received an inactivated influenza vaccine. Sequenced material: PBMCs from blood, taken less than 22 months after vaccination. The chain links TRBV6-1 to TRBJ1-1; no clear D gene. CDR3 sequence (DNA): TGTGCCAGCAGGCGACATATGAACACTGAAGCTTTCTTT. Residues: CASRRHMNTEAFF.